This paragraph reports one T cell receptor (beta chain). Its antigen remains undetermined. Base qualities are not recorded, but no much larger clone differs from it by a single base. At the junction V is shortened by 5 bases and J by 0 bases, with 11 bases in between. The CDR3 contains 13 residues, cysteine and phenylalanine counted. Only the CDR3 region is kept as DNA, spanning 39 bases read in frame from base 1. CDR1 DFQATT and CDR2 SNEGSKA were looked up in the germline V gene (reference sequence). The ophthalmopathy patients had moderately to severely active disease, with a Clinical Activity Score of 3 or higher, a NOSPECS grade of 4 or higher, and a disease duration of less than 3 months. Anyone with other autoimmune diseases, uncontrolled infections, pregnancy or lactation was excluded from the study. Diagnosis relied on clinical symptoms, serum thyroxine, TRAb, thyroid ultrasound and orbital computed tomography. Using Ficoll-Paque density gradient centrifugation, PBMCs were isolated from about 9.2 ml of fresh peripheral blood. Trizol reagent was used to extract the total RNA, and its quality was then checked on an Agilent 2100 Bioanalyzer.

The source of the sample is a study of Graves' ophthalmopathy and Graves' hyperthyroidism (dated by TCRdb to 2016 to 2019). With regard to the full study: Peripheral blood was collected at initial diagnosis, prior to any treatment. The independent validation cohort included about 19 hyperthyroidism patients plus 17 patients who later progressed from hyperthyroidism to ophthalmopathy. The 90 to 100 discovery patients were randomly divided into training and test sets at a 7:3 ratio. To explore V-J signatures distinguishing ophthalmopathy from hyperthyroidism, a discovery set of about a hundred patients (roughly 45 ophthalmopathy, about 57 stable hyperthyroidism) was enrolled. TCR beta repertoire signatures were used to distinguish Graves' ophthalmopathy from Graves' hyperthyroidism and to predict progression to ophthalmopathy. In total, 135 blood samples were TCR-sequenced: 40 to 45 ophthalmopathy, 80 or so hyperthyroidism and approximately 17 hyperthyroidism-to-ophthalmopathy patients. Following sampling, methimazole starting at 30 mg daily was administered to hyperthyroidism patients, and high-dose intravenous methylprednisolone was administered to ophthalmopathy patients. In roughly 6 hyperthyroidism patients, the T-cell repertoires found in thyroid tissue were compared with those found in blood.

TCR beta CDR3 regions were amplified from RNA transcripts for repertoire sequencing. A first-round RT-PCR used HTBI primers with the Qiagen OneStep RT-PCR kit, followed by a second-round multiplex PCR, size selection and purification. Libraries were sequenced on an Illumina HiSeq2000 using paired-end 100 bp reads. Per the source publication's procedure: SOAPnuke was used to process the reads, removing any read that contained adapters or uncalled bases, had a mean Phred below 15, or lacked an exact match to the constant primer or identifier. COPE v1.2.5 was used to merge high-quality paired reads. Each unique nucleotide sequence was treated as a clonotype, and MiTCR v1.1 was used to align the clonotypes to the IMGT TRB V, D and J references. The analysis was limited to V-J combinations with a frequency above 0.0001, which together covered 98% to 99.2% of repertoires. For each V-J combination, a TCR clonal expansion and chaos score was defined as the ratio of F50 clonal expansion to chaos observed in the TCRdist matrix. Welch's t-statistics and random forest were used to narrow the features down to about a dozen V-J combinations, which were then fed into a naive Bayes classifier. The similarity between thyroid and blood repertoires was quantified using the Morisita-Horn index. TCRdb reprocessing: public reads trimmed at Q25 with fastp, clones called with MiXCR, in-frame beta chains kept. Each entry merges the rows of one CDR3 protein and shows their most common DNA and genes. The V and J calls and clone size are TCRdb's, not the authors'. The sample has some 150,000 distinct CDR3 sequences on record, 35% to 45% of them singletons. The ten largest account for roughly 8.9% of the sample.

The paper as a whole reports these results and caveats: In cross-validation, the 13-signature model distinguished ophthalmopathy from stable hyperthyroidism with around 90% sensitivity and approximately 81% specificity, while in the test set the corresponding values were about 79% and 69%. Sample size was not predetermined statistically, and investigators were not blinded to group allocation. Most expanded thyroid clonotypes with a frequency above 0.001 also appeared in blood, which suggests that blood repertoires may reflect the immune response in the thyroid. In validation, the model predicted ophthalmopathy progression with about 71% sensitivity and 72.22% specificity; about a dozen predicted patients were CT-confirmed with GO in a median of about 7.1 months.

In this chain, TRBV20-1 is recombined with TRBJ2-7; the D call could be TRBD1 or TRBD2, with each sharing 5 bases. The source of this sequence is a man aged 25 to 45 with Graves' ophthalmopathy. Donor details come from another sample of the same person, matched by shared clones. Sequences were obtained from peripheral blood. In nucleotides, the sequence is TGCAGTGCTGAGGGGCGTCTCTCCTACGAGCAGTACTTC. This codes for CSAEGRLSYEQYF.